This T cell receptor (beta chain) appears in the sequencing data of a study of cytotoxic CD8 clonotypes in ibrutinib-treated CLL. The repertoire was sequenced with immunoSEQ multiplex PCR; TCRdb's copy has only in-frame clones and lacks some. The table shows 76,000 or so clones, with approximately 82% occurring only once. The TCR was taken from a human donor with chronic lymphocytic leukemia. The sequenced sample was PBMCs, obtained after 24 months of ibrutinib treatment.

The DNA of the CDR3 is TGTGCCAGCAGCCCACCCGGGACAGGGGCCTACGAGCAGTACTTC. Translation gives CASSPPGTGAYEQYF. V usage is TRBV21-1 and J usage is TRBJ2-7; the D segment call TRBD1 is taken from the table without a DNA check. TRBV21-1 is reported as a pseudogene. The CDR3 consists of 15 residues.